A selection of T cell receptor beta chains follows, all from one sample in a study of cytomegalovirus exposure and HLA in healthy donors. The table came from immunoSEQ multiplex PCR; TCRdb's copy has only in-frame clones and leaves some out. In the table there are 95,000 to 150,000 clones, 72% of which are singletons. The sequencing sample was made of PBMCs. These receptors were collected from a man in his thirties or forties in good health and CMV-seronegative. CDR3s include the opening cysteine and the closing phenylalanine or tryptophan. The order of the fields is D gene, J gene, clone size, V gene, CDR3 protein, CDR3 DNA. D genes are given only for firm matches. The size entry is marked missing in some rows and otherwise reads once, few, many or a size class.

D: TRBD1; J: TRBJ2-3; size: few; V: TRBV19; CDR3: CASSIRQGDSTDTQYF; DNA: TGTGCCAGTAGTATCCGACAGGGGGATAGCACAGATACGCAGTATTTT
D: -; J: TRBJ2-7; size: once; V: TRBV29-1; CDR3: CSVDGGPSYEQYF; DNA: TGCAGCGTTGACGGCGGGCCCTCCTACGAGCAGTACTTC
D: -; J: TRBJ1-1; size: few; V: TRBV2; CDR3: CASSDPAGYTEAFF; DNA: TGTGCCAGCAGTGACCCCGCCGGGTACACTGAAGCTTTCTTT
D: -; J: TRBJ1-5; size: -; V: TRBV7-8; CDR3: CASSLKGAYSNQPQHF; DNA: TGTGCCAGCAGCTTAAAAGGGGCTTATAGCAATCAGCCCCAGCATTTT
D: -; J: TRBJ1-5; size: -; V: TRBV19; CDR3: CASSIDRADNQPQHF; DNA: TGTGCCAGTAGTATAGACAGGGCGGACAATCAGCCCCAGCATTTT
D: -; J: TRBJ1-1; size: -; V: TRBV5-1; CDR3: CASSSVGGTNTEAFF; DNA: TGCGCCAGCAGCTCTGTGGGAGGAACTAACACTGAAGCTTTCTTT
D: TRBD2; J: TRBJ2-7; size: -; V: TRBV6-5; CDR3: CASSRLAGDGEQYF; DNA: TGTGCCAGCAGTCGACTAGCGGGGGACGGCGAGCAGTACTTC
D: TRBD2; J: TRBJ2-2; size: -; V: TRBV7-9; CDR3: CASSTSGGSSTGELFF; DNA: TGTGCCAGCAGCACTAGCGGGGGGTCTAGCACCGGGGAGCTGTTTTTT
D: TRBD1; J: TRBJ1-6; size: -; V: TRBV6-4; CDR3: CASSDSPGGVDSPLHF; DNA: TGTGCCAGCAGTGACTCACCAGGGGGCGTTGATTCACCCCTCCACTTT
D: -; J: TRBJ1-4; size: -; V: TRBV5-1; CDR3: CASSTAGRDEKLFF; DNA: TGCGCCAGCAGCACGGCTGGGAGGGATGAAAAACTGTTTTTT
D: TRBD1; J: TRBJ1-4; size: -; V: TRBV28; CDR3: CASSALRGREEKLFF; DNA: TGTGCCAGCAGCGCCCTCAGGGGGCGGGAGGAAAAACTGTTTTTT
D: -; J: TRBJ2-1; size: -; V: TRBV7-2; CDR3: CASSLARDNEQFF; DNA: TGTGCCAGCAGCTTAGCACGGGACAATGAGCAGTTCTTC
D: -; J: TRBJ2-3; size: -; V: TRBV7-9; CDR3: CASSLWPGQIDTQYF; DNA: TGTGCCAGCAGCTTATGGCCCGGACAGATAGATACGCAGTATTTT
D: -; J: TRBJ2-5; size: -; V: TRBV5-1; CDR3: CASSLRSGQETQYF; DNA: TGCGCCAGCAGCTTGCGGAGCGGGCAAGAGACCCAGTACTTC
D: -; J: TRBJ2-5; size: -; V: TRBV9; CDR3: CASSVGGAGETQYF; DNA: TGTGCCAGCAGCGTCGGAGGGGCGGGAGAGACCCAGTACTTC
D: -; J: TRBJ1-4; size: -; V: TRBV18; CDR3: CASSLTSTIWEGEKLFF; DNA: TGTGCCAGCTCACTCACATCCACAATATGGGAGGGTGAAAAACTGTTTTTT
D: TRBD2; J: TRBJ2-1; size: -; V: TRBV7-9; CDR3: CASSFSGGGTYNEQFF; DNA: TGTGCCAGCAGCTTTAGCGGGGGGGGGACCTACAATGAGCAGTTCTTC
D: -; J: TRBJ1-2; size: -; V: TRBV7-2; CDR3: CASSSLQGGGYTF; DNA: TGTGCCAGCAGCTCCCTTCAGGGCGGTGGCTACACCTTC
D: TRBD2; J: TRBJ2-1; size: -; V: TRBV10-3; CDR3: CASSGGAEDEQFF; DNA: TGTGCCAGCAGCGGGGGGGCCGAGGATGAGCAGTTCTTC
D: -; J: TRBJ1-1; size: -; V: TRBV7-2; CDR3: CASSPYTEAFF; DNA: TGTGCCAGCAGCCCCTACACTGAAGCTTTCTTT
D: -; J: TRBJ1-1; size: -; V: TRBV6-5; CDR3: CASSYWQGFTEAFF; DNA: TGTGCCAGCAGTTACTGGCAGGGGTTCACTGAAGCTTTCTTT
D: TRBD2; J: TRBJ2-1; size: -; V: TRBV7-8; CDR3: CASSLGLAGGTSYNEQFF; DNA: TGTGCCAGCAGCTTAGGACTAGCGGGGGGGACAAGTTACAATGAGCAGTTCTTC
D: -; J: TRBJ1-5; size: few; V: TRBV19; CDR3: CASSMIRGSRQPQHF; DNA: TGTGCCAGTAGTATGATTCGCGGTAGTCGTCAGCCCCAGCATTTT
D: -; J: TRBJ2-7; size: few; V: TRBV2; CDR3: CASRIYEQYF; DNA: TGTGCCAGCAGAATATACGAGCAGTACTTC
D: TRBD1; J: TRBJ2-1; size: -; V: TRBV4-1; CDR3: CASSQAPNRGRNTRGHNEQFF; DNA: TGCGCCAGCAGCCAAGCCCCGAACAGGGGGCGGAATACTCGAGGACATAATGAGCAGTTCTTC
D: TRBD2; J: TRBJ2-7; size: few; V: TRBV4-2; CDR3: CASSQGEAGGPSEQYF; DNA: TGTGCCAGCAGCCAAGGGGAAGCGGGGGGCCCCTCCGAGCAGTACTTC
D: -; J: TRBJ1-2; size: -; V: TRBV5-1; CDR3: CASSSGPLNGDYGYTF; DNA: TGCGCCAGCAGCTCCGGACCCTTAAACGGGGACTATGGCTACACCTTC
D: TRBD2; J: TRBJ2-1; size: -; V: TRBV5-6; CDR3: CASSSATSGGAEQFF; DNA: TGTGCCAGCAGCTCGGCGACTAGCGGGGGGGCTGAGCAGTTCTTC
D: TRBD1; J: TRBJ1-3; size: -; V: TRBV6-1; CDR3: CASTNRGPGNTIYF; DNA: TGTGCCAGCACAAACAGGGGGCCTGGAAACACCATATATTTT
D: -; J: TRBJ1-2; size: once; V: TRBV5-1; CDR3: CASTYGGDSYGYTF; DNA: TGCGCCAGCACTTATGGGGGGGATAGCTATGGCTACACCTTC
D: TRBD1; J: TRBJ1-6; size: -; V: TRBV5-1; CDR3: CASSPPGQGASNSPLHF; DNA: TGCGCCAGCAGCCCACCGGGACAGGGGGCGAGTAATTCACCCCTCCACTTT
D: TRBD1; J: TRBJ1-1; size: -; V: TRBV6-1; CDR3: CASSIGGIEAFF; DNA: TGTGCCAGCAGTATAGGGGGCATCGAGGCTTTCTTT
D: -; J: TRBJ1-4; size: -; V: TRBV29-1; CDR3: CSVQDTLGEKLFF; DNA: TGCAGCGTCCAAGACACTCTTGGGGAAAAACTGTTTTTT
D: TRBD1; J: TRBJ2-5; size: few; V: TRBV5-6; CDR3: CASSPRTGGETQYF; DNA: TGTGCCAGCAGCCCGAGGACAGGGGGGGAGACCCAGTACTTC
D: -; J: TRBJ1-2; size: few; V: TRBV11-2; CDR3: CASSLVVDHRPLYGYTF; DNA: TGTGCCAGCAGCTTAGTCGTCGATCACAGGCCCCTCTATGGCTACACCTTC
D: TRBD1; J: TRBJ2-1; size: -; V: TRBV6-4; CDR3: CASSFTGGNEQFF; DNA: TGTGCCAGCAGTTTCACAGGGGGCAATGAGCAGTTCTTC
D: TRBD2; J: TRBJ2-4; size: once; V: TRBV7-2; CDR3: CASSPQERGGDIQYF; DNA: TGTGCCAGCAGCCCCCAAGAGCGGGGGGGCGACATTCAGTACTTC
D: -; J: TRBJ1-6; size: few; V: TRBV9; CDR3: CASSVDTQGGSPLHF; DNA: TGTGCCAGCAGCGTCGACACGCAGGGAGGCTCACCCCTCCACTTT
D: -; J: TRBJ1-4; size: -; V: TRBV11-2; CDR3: CASSSPDSRVGEKLFF; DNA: TGTGCCAGCAGCTCCCCAGACAGCAGGGTCGGTGAAAAACTGTTTTTT
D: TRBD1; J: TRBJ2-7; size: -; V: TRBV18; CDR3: CASSLGQGAYEQYF; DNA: TGTGCCAGCTCACTGGGACAGGGGGCTTACGAGCAGTACTTC